This paragraph reports one T cell receptor beta chain. Its antigen is as yet unknown. This sample was included in a study of shared clonotypes between healthy human individuals. Germline-derived CDR1 and CDR2 are SGDLS and YYNGEE. CDR3 length: 17 amino acids. V lost 3 bases to trimming and J lost 2 bases, with 19 bases between them. Broader study findings: Sampling included only blood; tissue repertoires likely differ.

The study ran the assay at deep level. Produced via immunoSEQ multiplex PCR; TCRdb's table is partial and in-frame only. The sample includes 1,500,000 or so clones, around 98.5% of them seen just once. The source of this sequence is a man aged 30 to 39 in good health. This chain links TRBV9 with TRBJ2-3; tentative D call: TRBD2 (6 bases). The sequencing sample was made of naive CD4+ T cells sorted from blood. The subset is: CD45RA+ positively selected. This CDR3 is CASSARGLPLNTDTQYF. The CDR3 DNA reads as TGTGCCAGCAGCGCCCGGGGACTCCCCTTAAACACAGATACGCAGTATTTT.